Shown below are 9 T cell receptor beta chains from a single sample sequenced in a study of long-term antiretroviral therapy in people with HIV. Running of the v3.0 immunoSEQ assay took place at survey level. Only in-frame clones appear in the TCRdb table, and some are missing; sequencing was by immunoSEQ multiplex PCR. The sample has just over 35,000 clones, approximately 94% seen once. The sequencing here drew on unsorted PBMCs, taken 4.1 years after starting antiretroviral therapy. The receptors here all came from a woman in her forties or fifties with HIV.

The CDR3 loop is CASSVSAGNTEAFF. CDR3 nucleotides: TGTGCCAGCAGCGTCAGCGCCGGGAACACTGAAGCTTTCTTT. The V call is TRBV11-2, the J call TRBJ1-1; D uncertain. Trimming cost V 5 bases and J 1 base, with 11 bases left between them. This CDR3 has 14 residues. Germline V CDR1 and CDR2: SGHAT, FQNNGV.

The DNA for the CDR3 is TGTGCCAGCAGCTTAATAGCAAACTCCTACGAGCAGTACTTC. This gives the protein CASSLIANSYEQYF. The chain recombines TRBV7-8 with TRBJ2-7; no definite D call. The germline V gene has CDR1 SGHVS and CDR2 FQNEAQ. The CDR3 is made up of 14 amino acids. The V end was cut by 2 bases, the J end by 0 bases, with 8 bases between.

The chain uses TRBV30 and TRBJ1-2; 9 nucleotides align to TRBD1. Germline V lookup: CDR1 GTSNPN, CDR2 SVGIG (reference sequence). This CDR3 is built from 14 residues. After removal of 3 bases from V and 10 bases from J, the junction contained 12 bases not matched to a gene. The CDR3 protein is CAWRDKDRGLDYTF. CDR3 coding DNA: TGTGCCTGGAGAGATAAGGACAGGGGTCTTGACTACACCTTC.

The CDR3 is CASIINRGETQYF. The CDR3 coding sequence is TGTGCCAGCATTATAAACAGGGGAGAGACCCAGTACTTC. The V gene is TRBV2, the J gene TRBJ2-5; TRBD1 aligns across 7 bases. This CDR3 spans 13 amino acids. In germline, CDR1 is SNHLY, CDR2 FYNNEI. V was pared by 7 bases and J by 4 bases, with 6 bases of the junction left unmatched. Using reference TRBV2 and TRBJ2-5 for the parts outside the CDR3, the full variable domain is EPEVTQTPSHQVTQMGQEVILRCVPISNHLYFYWYRQILGQKVEFLVSFYNNEISEKSEIFDDQFSVERPDGSNFTLKIRSTKLEDSAMYFCASIINRGETQYFGPGTRLLVL.

The J gene is TRBJ2-7, the V gene TRBV6-1; D is unclear. Germline V lookup: CDR1 MNHNS, CDR2 SASEGT. The V end lost 2 bases, the J end lost 2 bases, and 10 bases lay between the germline ends. There are 14 residues in the CDR3. The CDR3 sequence is CASSEFTAPYEQYF. The DNA of the CDR3 is TGTGCCAGCAGTGAATTTACAGCCCCCTACGAGCAGTACTTC.

The CDR3 sequence is CASSLGVGPYEQYF. DNA for the CDR3: TGTGCCAGCAGCTTGGGGGTAGGGCCCTACGAGCAGTACTTC. The chain recombines TRBV5-6 with TRBJ2-7; D remains ambiguous. V lost 0 bases, J lost 2 bases, and 9 bases lay in between. The CDR3 has 14 amino acids. CDR1 is SGHDT, CDR2 YYEEEE, per germline.

The gene calls are TRBV11-3 and TRBJ1-1; D might be TRBD1 (5 bases). Germline values: CDR1 SGHNT, CDR2 YENEEA. Trimming took 1 base from V and 6 from J, leaving 9 bases between them. There are 13 residues in the CDR3. As DNA, the CDR3 is TGTGCCAGCAGCTTAGGCTGGGGCTCTGAAGCTTTCTTT. Translation gives CASSLGWGSEAFF.

The J gene is TRBJ1-1, the V gene TRBV13, with D unresolved. V dropped 3 bases and J dropped 5 bases, with 19 bases sitting between them. From germline, CDR1 is PRHDT and CDR2 FYEKMQ (reference sequence). CDR3 length equals 16 residues. The CDR3 DNA sequence: TGTGCCAGCAGCTTGGGAAGGCTGGGTGGTCCTACTGAAGCTTTCTTT. Protein sequence: CASSLGRLGGPTEAFF. Filled out from reference TRBV13 and TRBJ1-1, the complete variable domain reads AAGVIQSPRHLIKEKRETATLKCYPIPRHDTVYWYQQGPGQDPQFLISFYEKMQSDKGSIPDRFSAQQFSDYHSELNMSSLELGDSALYFCASSLGRLGGPTEAFFGQGTRLTVV.

The chain joins TRBV6-1 to TRBJ1-6; D gene unclear. The CDR3 runs to 11 residues. Trimming shortened V by 0 bases and J by 9 bases, and 0 bases separated the two germline ends. Germline values: CDR1 MNHNS, CDR2 SASEGT. The CDR3 reads CASSEASPLHF. CDR3 nucleotide sequence: TGTGCCAGCAGTGAAGCTTCACCCCTCCACTTT.